Below, 17 T cell receptor beta chains from the same sample are listed, as sequenced in a study of shared clonotypes between healthy human individuals. The protocol was immunoSEQ multiplex PCR, while the TCRdb copy is restricted to in-frame clones and leaves out a portion. The table includes around 200,000 clones, approximately 70% detected once. Sequenced: memory CD4+ T cells sorted from blood. As to subset: CD45RA-negative fraction. The receptors come from a man aged 25-45 years in good health.

This chain joins TRBV7-9 and TRBJ2-7, with D uncertain. The CDR3 is 11 amino acids. From germline, CDR1 is SEHNR and CDR2 FQNEAQ (reference sequence). V lost 5 bases, J lost 3 bases, and 5 bases lay in between. The CDR3 protein is CASSDNYEQYF. The CDR3 nucleotides are TGTGCCAGCAGCGACAACTACGAGCAGTACTTC.

This chain's CDR3 is CASSVVTGASFGYTF. The CDR3 nucleotides are TGTGCCAGCAGCGTAGTTACAGGGGCATCGTTCGGCTACACCTTC. The chain employs TRBV9 and TRBJ1-2; TRBD1 matches 7 bases. Per the germline V gene, CDR1 is SGDLS and CDR2 is YYNGEE. Trimming at V came to 0 bases and at J to 8 bases, leaving 10 bases not matched to a gene. This CDR3 spans 15 amino acids.

About this clone: The same CDR3 can be traced to other DNA sequences in this sample. The chain combines TRBV5-1 with TRBJ2-7; D remains ambiguous. Per germline, CDR1 SGHRS and CDR2 YFSETQ. Trimming took 4 bases from V and 1 from J, leaving 3 bases between them. CDR3 size: 11 residues. CDR3 residues: CASSDSYEQYF. The CDR3 DNA reads TGCGCCAGCAGCGATTCCTACGAGCAGTACTTC.

J is TRBJ2-2 and V is TRBV30; D call uncertain. Between the trimmed V and J ends, which lost 3 bases and 7 bases, there was a span of 15 bases. The CDR3 covers 14 residues. From germline, CDR1 is GTSNPN and CDR2 SVGIG (reference sequence). In DNA, the CDR3 is TGTGCCTGGAGCCTGACCAGCCGAGGCGGGGAGCTGTTTTTT. Protein sequence: CAWSLTSRGGELFF.

This clone was seen a few times. CDR3: CAISQQGVNTEAFF. The CDR3 nucleotides are TGTGCCATCAGCCAACAGGGGGTGAACACTGAAGCTTTCTTT. V usage is TRBV10-3 and J usage is TRBJ1-1, with 8 bases that match TRBD1. Looked up from germline, CDR1 is ENHRY and CDR2 is SYGVKD. The CDR3 has 14 amino acids. With V trimmed by 6 bases and J by 0 bases, 3 bases remained unmatched.

This clone is a singleton in its sample. This CDR3 is also generated by other DNA sequences in the sample. The rearrangement uses TRBV6-1 and TRBJ2-7, with D unresolved. This CDR3 has 13 amino acids. Trimming cost V 2 bases and J 7 bases, with 12 bases left between them. CDR1 is MNHNS, CDR2 SASEGT, per germline. CDR3 nucleotides: TGTGCCAGCAGTGAACCCGATCTTCGGGAGCAGTACTTC. This gives the protein CASSEPDLREQYF.

This clone was seen only a few times. This chain connects TRBV7-2 to TRBJ2-1, with TRBD2 as a possible D gene (6 bases). The CDR3 runs to 14 residues. CDR1 and CDR2 (germline): SGHTA, FQGNSA. V was shortened by 4 bases and J by 4 bases, with 11 bases between the two germline ends. CDR3 region: CASSYGGPYNEQFF. CDR3 nucleotides: TGTGCCAGCAGCTACGGAGGGCCGTACAATGAGCAGTTCTTC.

The chain recombines TRBV28 with TRBJ2-7, with D tentatively TRBD2 (6 bases). Germline loops: CDR1 MDHEN, CDR2 SYDVKM. CDR3 length equals 16 residues. Trimming took 7 bases from V and 7 from J, leaving 26 bases between them. The CDR3: CASIPGGGLILGEQYF. CDR3 nucleotides: TGTGCCAGCATCCCTGGTGGGGGACTTATCCTTGGGGAGCAGTACTTC.

The CDR3 spells CASSWDFSGNTIYF. The CDR3 DNA reads TGTGCCAGCAGCTGGGACTTCTCTGGAAACACCATATATTTT. The V gene is TRBV14, the J gene TRBJ1-3, with a tentative D call TRBD1 (5 bases). Germline CDR1 reads SGHDN; CDR2 reads FVKESK. The CDR3 contains 14 residues. V was trimmed by 5 bases and J by 0 bases, leaving 8 bases between them.

The chain recombines TRBV10-3 with TRBJ2-7, with 7 nucleotides matching TRBD2. Germline V gives CDR1 ENHRY, CDR2 SYGVKD. J lost 1 base, V lost 10 bases, and 13 bases had no gene match. This CDR3 has 15 amino acids. The CDR3 nucleotides read TGTGCCACCACCTCGGGCGGGACTACATCCTACGAGCAGTACTTC. Translating gives CATTSGGTTSYEQYF.

In this sample, this clone turned up a few times. V gene TRBV7-3 combines with J gene TRBJ2-1, with 10 nucleotides matching TRBD2. V shed 2 bases, J shed 7 bases, and the junction held 5 bases outside the gene matches. The CDR3 extends over 15 amino acids. Per the germline V gene, CDR1 is SGHTA and CDR2 is FQGTGA. This chain's CDR3 is CASSLEASGRNEQFF. In DNA form, the CDR3 reads TGTGCCAGCAGCTTAGAGGCTAGCGGGAGAAATGAGCAGTTCTTC.

The chain recombines TRBV7-8 with TRBJ2-1; D is unclear. The germline V gene encodes CDR1 SGHVS and CDR2 FQNEAQ. CDR3 length: 16 amino acids. Trimming took 3 bases from V and 6 from J, leaving 18 bases between them. CDR3 in DNA: TGTGCCAGCAGCTTTCCCCGCGTGCAGGTAGGCAATGAGCAGTTCTTC. Amino acids: CASSFPRVQVGNEQFF.

The chain combines TRBV2 with TRBJ2-3; weak D call: TRBD2 (5 bases). There are 12 residues in the CDR3. Trimming took off 2 bases at V and 10 bases at J, with 10 bases between the two ends. Per the germline V gene, CDR1 is SNHLY and CDR2 is FYNNEI. The CDR3 DNA is TGTGCCAGCAGTGAACGGGGAATCGCGCAGTATTTT. Protein sequence: CASSERGIAQYF.

This clone was found a few times. V usage is TRBV25-1 and J usage is TRBJ2-7; no definite D call. The V gene's germline CDR1 is MGHDK and CDR2 SYGVNS. The length of the CDR3 is 10 residues. V was shortened by 8 bases and J by 3 bases, with 5 bases between the two germline ends. The chain's CDR3 is CASGYYEQYF. The CDR3 DNA sequence: TGTGCCAGCGGATACTACGAGCAGTACTTC.

This clone came up once. This sequence joins TRBV6-6 and TRBJ2-3, with a weak D call TRBD1 (5 bases). From germline, CDR1 is MNHNY and CDR2 SVGAGI (reference sequence). This CDR3 comprises 14 residues. Trimming took off 8 bases at V and 4 bases at J, with 16 bases between the two ends. CDR3 DNA sequence: TGTGCCAGCTTGCCAGCAGGGATTGCAGATACGCAGTATTTT. Protein: CASLPAGIADTQYF.

V gene TRBV15 combines with J gene TRBJ2-3, with D possibly matching TRBD2 (6 bases). V gave up 5 bases and J gave up 5 bases, with 17 bases separating them. There are 15 residues in the CDR3. Germline V gene sequence: CDR1 LNHNV, CDR2 YYDKDF (reference sequence). CDR3 protein: CATSPGGPSGDTQYF. The CDR3 coding sequence is TGTGCCACCAGCCCCGGAGGGCCCTCAGGAGATACGCAGTATTTT.

This chain uses TRBV2 with TRBJ2-7, with TRBD2 identical over 9 bases. The germline V gene encodes CDR1 SNHLY and CDR2 FYNNEI. Unmatched junction bases numbered 9, after V lost 1 base and J lost 2 bases. CDR3 length equals 17 residues. In DNA form, the CDR3 reads TGTGCCAGCAGTGAAGTTTTAGTAGCGGGAGCAGCCTACGAGCAGTACTTC. This codes for CASSEVLVAGAAYEQYF.